This TCR beta chain was sequenced during a study of shared clonotypes between healthy human individuals (dated by TCRdb to about 2020). The study in broad terms: The cohort included three men and two women between 18 and 49 years of age. For each donor, three plates each were used for CD4 naive and CD4 memory, two plates were used for CD8 naive, and one plate was used for CD8 memory. The study deeply sequenced blood TCR repertoires of five healthy adults to estimate repertoire size and the extent of clonotype sharing between individuals. Libraries were prepared and TCR repertoires were sequenced by different laboratories using diverse techniques, in order to increase sequencing depth and limit assay-specific biases. Between about 0.85 and 9.5 billion PBMCs per donor were obtained by leukapheresis.

Donors were healthy HIV-negative adults with no recently reported acute infections or vaccinations. Every donor was a Caucasian adult residing in Nashville, Tennessee, USA. CD4+ T cells were enriched through magnetic negative selection, after which naive cells were positively selected on CD45RA and the remaining negative fraction served as the memory subset. After blood collection by leukapheresis, PBMCs were isolated using Ficoll-Histopaque density gradient centrifugation and then cryopreserved in the vapor phase of liquid nitrogen. Analytical flow cytometry was used to check the purity and quantity of each magnetically sorted T cell population. Genomic DNA was isolated from every sorted fraction and measured by UV absorbance on a Nanodrop 2000c. Remarks on this clone: No antigen is known for it. No base quality values were provided; no much bigger clone lies one nucleotide off.

The CDR3 contains 15 residues, cysteine and phenylalanine counted. CDR3 DNA is the only sequence kept; it has 45 bases, read in frame from the first base. The germline V gene gives CDR1 as MNHNS and CDR2 as SASEGT. V trim: 4 bases; J trim: 5 bases; unmatched bases: 6. TCR CDR3 regions were amplified from genomic DNA by multiplex PCR using the deep immunoSEQ assay. For each cell subset, the extracted genomic DNA was distributed evenly across all wells of several immunoSEQ 96-well plates, and each plate served as one replicate. For sorted subsets, approximately 200 ng of genomic DNA, equivalent to tens of thousands of T cell genomes, went into each replicate PCR. Purified libraries were measured with a Qubit 3.0 fluorometer, size-checked on a Bioanalyzer 2100, and measured again with the KAPA Library Quantification kit. A separate single-read 150-cycle Illumina NextSeq 550 flow cell was used to sequence each immunoSEQ 96-well plate. The source study handled its data this way. Because the immunoSEQ output held only junctional sequences and lacked quality scores, the filtering could not match the filtering applied to full-length reads. To assign V/J genes and CDR3, sequences were annotated against IMGT germline references using PyIR, a Python wrapper for IgBLAST v1.9. Any read was removed if the V/J assignment was weak (E-value above 1e-6), the CDR3 was missing, or the read contained stop codons, out-of-frame junctions, or ambiguous translated residues. V3J clonotypes were defined by identical inferred V gene, J gene, and CDR3 amino acid sequence. The percentage overlap between two repertoires was calculated by dividing the number of shared unique clonotypes by the size of the smaller repertoire. RTK rarefaction, the Chao1 estimator, and Recon v2.1 estimates of unobserved clonotypes were used to assess repertoire richness. Generation probabilities were computed with OLGA for all TCRbeta clonotypes obtained by the gDNA method from a few donors. TCRdb limited this immuneACCESS table to in-frame rearrangements with V and J called. A share of clones is missing; checked studies link under half to unresolved V genes, and the rest is unexplained. The DNA gave D and trimming, while V, J and clone size come from that table. For this sample there are roughly 2.2 million clones; more than 85% appear just once. The ten largest clonotypes hold approximately 0.4% of the sample.

The full study reports these points: Pairwise subsampling indicated that sequencing depth was expected to affect the degree of clonotype sharing among donors. Sampling was restricted to blood, and TCR repertoires in tissue are likely to differ from TCR repertoires in blood. Approximately 5% of naive CD4, more than 3% of naive CD8, roughly 2.5% of memory CD4, and about 0.4% of memory CD8 clonotypes were shared across a handful of donors. Naive subsets generally had larger estimated clonotype richness than memory subsets did. Compared with non-shared clonotypes, the clonotypes found in all four sorted-subset donors had higher generation probabilities. Even with the large sequencing depth, rarefaction of the sorted-subset datasets indicated that sequencing was incomplete. Because the study included a small number of donors, the genetic and exposure-history diversity represented was limited.

The origin of this receptor is a man between 18 and 35 years old in good health. Some clones in this sample may be carry-over from other donors' samples. The specimen was naive CD4+ T cells from PBMCs. The label giving this sample's cell subset or site can be read as: CD45RA+ positively selected. Here the chain combines TRBV6-1 and TRBJ1-2, and TRBD1 aligns with 11 junction nucleotides. Here is the DNA: TGTGCCAGCAGTGCCCGGGGGACAGGGGGGTATGGCTACACCTTC. This codes for CASSARGTGGYGYTF.